This T cell receptor beta chain comes out of a study of cytomegalovirus exposure and HLA in healthy donors (dated by TCRdb to about 2017). A note on the overall study: An earlier analysis of roughly 610 of the donors reported approximately 300 Gb of sequence data and about 120 million unique TCR beta sequences obtained from 180 million or so T cells. An early release covering 550 to 650 HLA-typed donors comprised 250 to 350 gigabases of sequencing data and tens of millions of unique TCR sequences. Of the approximately 400 genotyped donors, around 81% fell in the genetic ancestry cluster associated with self-reported Caucasian donors. The study aimed to test whether signatures of past pathogen exposure could be identified by cataloging public T cell receptors. The T cell repertoires of about 700 subjects were profiled by immunosequencing and related to cytomegalovirus serostatus. Along with the approximately 650-subject first cohort, a separate validation cohort of 120 different subjects was used. High-throughput TCR immunosequencing, statistical association of individual TCRs with disease status, and machine learning were combined to predict cytomegalovirus infection status. A later analysis re-examined previously published TCR beta repertoires from 610 or so donors and added high-resolution HLA genotyping to investigate patterns of TCR occurrence. Rather than drawing on any new phenotypic data, the later analysis identified candidate immune exposures from TCR beta sequences and the way those sequences occurred across donors. An earlier analysis of approximately 640 of the donors applied high-throughput TCR beta sequencing to assess whether each TCR beta V gene segment acted as functional or pseudogenic. Donor age, sex, ethnicity and CMV serostatus were compiled together with the repertoire data. In a later genetic analysis, genome-wide SNP genotypes for about 55% of the roughly 700 donors were used, and that subset was treated as a discovery cohort. Every repertoire in the discovery cohort had been generated on one and the same sequencing platform. Both class I and class II loci were covered by HLA typing, at four-digit resolution. The number of typed donors differed by locus: roughly 620-640 for A, B, C, DRB1 and DQB1; about 520 for DQA1; roughly 600 for DPA1; and around 470 for DPB1. Four to six DR-DQ haplotypes were handled as single units for association and clustering, since linkage in the cohort was strong. Across 398 genotyped donors of the cohort, an average of 235,054 unique TCR beta nucleotide sequences per donor were sequenced, and 15% to 20% of those sequences were non-productive.

With regard to this clone: This clone's antigen is unknown. Base qualities are not recorded, but no much larger clone differs from it by a single base.

Summary of the overall study and its limitations: The 87-base-pair reads could not distinguish some IMGT-functional V segments, including TRBV6-2 and TRBV6-3, so those segments were excluded. Because counts were too low, seventeen rarely observed V segments, including chromosome 9 orphons, were left out of the earlier analysis of 587 of the donors. Correlated functional status among segregating V segments might be attributable to linkage disequilibrium, but an unknown experimental factor could not be ruled out. In an earlier analysis of around 600 of the donors, most TCR beta V segments were observed in productive rearrangements about 90% or about 30% of the time, broadly matching IMGT annotations. In a later genetic analysis, fewer N-insertions in productive TCRs were reported among donors in an Asian-associated ancestry cluster than the roughly 700-donor mean. In vitro tests confirmed that a few of the cytomegalovirus-associated TCR beta chains recognize cytomegalovirus antigens. In the study, 164 TCR beta chains were listed as associated with cytomegalovirus. Only TCR beta chains were sequenced in this cohort, and the absence of alpha or paired-chain data limited detectable features. In a later analysis, 16,951 TCR beta sequences were associated with specific HLA alleles at a false discovery rate of 0.05. A group of highly shared sequence variants was considered likely to be a technical artifact of the sequencing pipeline. Strong co-occurrence of HLA alleles, especially DR and DQ, made assigning TCR associations to individual alleles difficult. Because HLA typing was unavailable for some donors at each locus, only the typed subset was used in association tests. The presence/absence analyses assumed that sequencing depth was roughly uniform across donors, and that assumption may not be true. Most CMV-associated TCR beta chains appeared to be HLA-restricted in a later analysis, and the HLA associations seemed to be driven largely by CMV exposure. In a later analysis, HLA-associated TCR beta chains showed more clonal expansion and lower generation probabilities than non-associated chains that were equally common. It was suggested by the authors that the approach could potentially be generalized to other disease states and immunological phenotypes. The classifier was reported to diagnose cytomegalovirus status with high specificity and sensitivity in both the original cohort and the validation cohort. Most TCR sequences were observed very rarely across donors, whereas some public TCRs were present in many individuals. Immune exposure information for the cohort was limited to CMV serostatus. Several of the top co-occurrence clusters appeared to be linked to parvovirus B19, influenza, CMV and Epstein-Barr virus, according to a later analysis. A further reported finding was that TCR beta sequences accurately predicted the HLA-A and HLA-B alleles for most subjects in the first cohort. A later genetic analysis associated a missense DCLRE1C variant with V-gene and J-gene trimming of TCR beta chains, and an independent cohort replicated the association. In a later analysis, TCR association rates were found to vary across HLA loci, with the most associated TCRs seen for DRB1 alleles and the fewest for HLA-C alleles.

V ends up 7 bases short and J 3 bases short, with an unmatched junction base count of 5. CDR1 and CDR2 (SGHRS, YFSETQ) derive from the germline V gene. From its cysteine to its phenylalanine, the CDR3 spans 14 amino acids. The read is trimmed to its CDR3 DNA, 42 bases read in frame from base 1. The cohort comprised fewer than 750 healthy bone marrow donors. Cohort members were all nominally healthy when sampled, although unrecorded immune exposures were likely present. Of the 650 to 750 cohort members, roughly 300 had positive CMV serostatus and roughly 350 had negative CMV serostatus, and CMV serostatus was not recorded for the donor. A peripheral blood sample was collected from each donor, and TCR beta sequencing was performed on peripheral blood mononuclear cells. Genomic DNA extraction from the blood cell samples was performed with the Qiagen DNeasy Blood Extraction Kit. The protocol used for the library was the immunoSEQ multiplex PCR assay. A mixture of 60 forward primers for TCR Vbeta segments and 13 reverse primers for TCR Jbeta segments was used in the multiplex PCR. A multiplex PCR assay on genomic DNA amplified the CDR3 region of rearranged TCR beta genes. On the Illumina HiSeq System, the amplified TCR beta libraries were sequenced as 87-base-pair reads. From the authors' description of their analysis: A later analysis counted around 72 million unique TCR beta chains across the approximately 700 repertoires, and around 12 million of these chains were shared by at least two donors. Raw reads were error-corrected and collapsed into unique sequences with a nearest-neighbor algorithm that merged closely related sequences to remove PCR and sequencing errors. Alignment of CDR3 sequences to IMGT reference sequences was used to assign V, D and J gene segments. For a sequence to be retained, at least a six-nucleotide match to both a V gene segment and a J gene segment was required. Rearrangements were called productive when the CDR3 lacked stop codons and stayed in frame with V and J; all others were non-productive. Following IMGT convention, CDR3 was defined as the stretch from the second conserved V-encoded cysteine up to the conserved J-encoded phenylalanine. In an earlier analysis of roughly 580 of the donors, sequences lacking an unambiguous match to a single V gene segment were excluded. In an earlier analysis of several hundred of the donors, V segments were called functional above 56.7% productive rearrangements and were called segregating when the between-donor standard deviation exceeded 5%. A statistical classification framework was developed to diagnose cytomegalovirus status using the catalog of TCR beta chain sequences. V and J gene assignment, in a later analysis, came from comparing TCR nucleotide sequences with IMGT/GENE-DB human TR gene sequences. The TCRdist pipeline was used in a later analysis to assign CDR3 sequences and most-parsimonious VDJ recombination scenarios. In a later analysis, each TCR beta chain was defined by its CDR3 amino acid sequence together with its V-gene family, and reads lacking a unique V-gene family were excluded. To address suspected cross-contamination and a sequencing artifact, a later analysis removed some 620 highly shared, low-generation-probability nucleotide sequences. In a later analysis, a clonal expansion index for each public chain was calculated from normalized within-repertoire ranks of inferred template counts. In a later analysis, generation probabilities were computed using a VDJ recombination model fitted to out-of-frame rearrangements, and the results were checked against IGoR. A later analysis scored TCR-TCR, TCR-HLA and TCR-CMV co-occurrence with hypergeometric tests, applying a repertoire-size bias correction to TCR pairs. A later analysis estimated false discovery rates by permuting HLA or CMV assignments 20 times. In a later analysis, co-occurring TCRs were grouped with DBSCAN, and TCRdist sequence similarity was added when clustering was performed within HLA-allele-positive subsets. Repertoires with fewer than 30,000 or more than 120,000 public chains were left out of co-occurrence clustering, as were about 5 repertoires with anomalous nucleotide sharing. The table was pulled from immuneACCESS by TCRdb, which kept in-frame rearrangements only. Such tables lose some clones; where checked, under half of the loss comes from unresolved V genes, and the rest has no known cause. That table furnishes V, J and clone size, whereas the DNA furnished D and trimming. The sample data list about 68,000 clones, and more than 80% of these were observed just once. Together, the top ten hold about 6.8% of the sample.

This TCR came from a human donor in good health. This chain is built from TRBV5-1 and TRBJ2-1, and TRBD2 aligns with 9 junction nucleotides. The sequenced material came from PBMCs. The CDR3: CASGRGGVYNEQFF. The nucleotide sequence is TGCGCCAGCGGGCGCGGGGGGGTCTACAATGAGCAGTTCTTC.